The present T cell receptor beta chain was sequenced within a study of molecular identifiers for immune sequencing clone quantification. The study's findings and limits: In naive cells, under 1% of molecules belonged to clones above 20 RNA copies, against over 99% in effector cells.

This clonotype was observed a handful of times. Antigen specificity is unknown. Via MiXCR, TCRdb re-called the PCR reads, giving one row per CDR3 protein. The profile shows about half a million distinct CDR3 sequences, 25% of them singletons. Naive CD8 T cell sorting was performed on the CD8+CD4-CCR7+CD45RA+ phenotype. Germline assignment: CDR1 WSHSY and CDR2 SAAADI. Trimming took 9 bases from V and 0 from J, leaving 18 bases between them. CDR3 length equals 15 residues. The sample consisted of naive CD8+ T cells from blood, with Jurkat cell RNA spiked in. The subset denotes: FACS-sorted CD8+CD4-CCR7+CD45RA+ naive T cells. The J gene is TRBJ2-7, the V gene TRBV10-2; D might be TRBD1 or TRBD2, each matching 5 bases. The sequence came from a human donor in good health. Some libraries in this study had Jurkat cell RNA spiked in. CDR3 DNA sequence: TGCGCCAGTACCGGGACGACAATCAGCTCCTACGAGCAGTACTTC. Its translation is CASTGTTISSYEQYF.